This entry lists 22 T cell receptor beta chains sequenced from one sample in a study of vaccination and CD4 T cells after COVID-19. These receptors are not linked to any known antigen. Time point here: late sampling 161 to 241 days after vaccination in three convalescent patients. Treatment noted: approximately nine-day PBMC culture with coronavirus spike peptide pools or control peptides (ViraFEST assay). Oncomine TCR Beta short-read sequencing was applied to DNA from cultured CD4+ T cells. TCRdb itself ran the PCR reads through MiXCR, one entry per CDR3 protein. The data contain over 15,000 distinct CDR3 sequences, about 50% of them singletons. The sample consisted of CD4+ T cells from blood, cultured in vitro, taken about 7 months after SARS-CoV-2 vaccination. Receptors originate from a human donor who had recovered from COVID-19.

This clonotype was recorded once. This rearrangement joins TRBV6-5 to TRBJ1-1; tentatively, D is TRBD1 (5 bases). CDR1 is MNHEY and CDR2 is SVGAGI in the germline V gene. This CDR3 is built from 16 residues. The V gene lost 0 bases and the J gene lost 2 bases, with 13 bases spanning the gap. The CDR3, as DNA: TGTGCCAGCAGTTACTCTGGGGTGGGGCGTAACACTGAAGCTTTCTTT. Its protein product is CASSYSGVGRNTEAFF.

This chain joins TRBV6-1 and TRBJ1-1; TRBD1 is a possible D gene (6 bases). Trimming left V 6 bases short and J 0 bases short, with 11 bases between. The germline gives CDR1 MNHNS, CDR2 SASEGT. The CDR3 is made up of 14 amino acids. CDR3 protein: CASRDSNLNTEAFF. DNA for the CDR3: TGTGCCAGCAGGGACAGTAACCTGAACACTGAAGCTTTCTTT.

This clonotype was counted a few times. The rearrangement uses TRBV10-3 and TRBJ1-2, with 8 positions matching TRBD1. Germline CDR1 ENHRY, CDR2 SYGVKD. V lost 2 bases to trimming and J lost 8 bases; unmatched junction nucleotides: 13. This CDR3 is built from 16 residues. CDR3 sequence reads: CAISEPNRGIKRGYTF. CDR3 nucleotides: TGTGCCATCAGTGAGCCGAACAGGGGGATAAAACGAGGCTACACCTTC.

CDR3 amino acids: CASSERDRGQGYTF. The DNA for the CDR3 is TGTGCCAGCAGTGAACGCGACAGGGGGCAGGGCTACACCTTC. The chain couples TRBV6-1 to TRBJ1-2, with 10 bases lining up with TRBD1. The length of the CDR3 is 14 residues. Germline CDR1 reads MNHNS; CDR2 reads SASEGT. J gave up 8 bases and V 2 bases, and 5 bases lay outside the gene matches.

This clonotype was seen more than once but under ten times. The rearrangement links TRBV6-1 to TRBJ1-6; 7 bases align to TRBD1. J gave up 9 bases and V 3 bases, and 2 bases lay outside the gene matches. Germline CDR1 is MNHNS and CDR2 is SASEGT. The CDR3 extends over 13 amino acids. CDR3 nucleotide sequence: TGTGCCAGCAGTGACCACAGGGGTTCACCCCTCCACTTT. Translation gives CASSDHRGSPLHF.

The chain recombines TRBV20-1 with TRBJ1-2; D not certain. V was clipped by 6 bases and J by 3 bases, with 8 bases between them. The V gene's germline CDR1 is DFQATT and CDR2 SNEGSKA (reference sequence). The CDR3 covers 11 residues. The CDR3 region is CSAYADYGYTF. The CDR3 coding sequence is TGCAGTGCGTACGCGGACTATGGCTACACCTTC.

CDR3 nucleotide sequence: TGTGCCAGCAGTCCCCAGATAGCGGGAGAAAACAATGAGCAGTTCTTC. Protein: CASSPQIAGENNEQFF. J is TRBJ2-1 and V is TRBV6-2 or TRBV6-3, with 9 bases fitting TRBD2. The CDR3 totals 16 residues. V lost 5 bases and J lost 5; bases outside the gene matches: 10. Germline lookup yields CDR1 MNHEY and CDR2 SVGEGT.

This clonotype was counted between two and nine times. The chain couples TRBV20-1 to TRBJ1-6; TRBD1 agrees at 10 bases. Germline loops: CDR1 DFQATT, CDR2 SNEGSKA (reference sequence). There are 14 residues in the CDR3. The trim removed 6 bases at V and 5 bases at J, leaving 4 bases unmatched. For the CDR3, the DNA is TGCAGTGCAAGACAGGGGGCGGATAATTCACCCCTCCACTTT. Protein sequence: CSARQGADNSPLHF.

The chain links TRBV20-1 to TRBJ2-7, with 14 bases identical to TRBD2. The CDR3 loop spans 14 amino acids. After removal of 4 bases from V and 7 bases from J, the junction contained 6 bases not matched to a gene. Germline CDR1 and CDR2: DFQATT and SNEGSKA (reference sequence). CDR3 in amino acids: CSATGLAGVREQYF. In DNA form, the CDR3 reads TGCAGTGCTACGGGACTAGCGGGAGTGAGGGAGCAGTACTTC.

The V and J genes are TRBV20-1 and TRBJ2-2, with TRBD1 matching over 7 bases. The CDR3 has 15 amino acids. V shed 5 bases and J 4 bases; nucleotides not matched to a gene: 10. Germline V CDR1 and CDR2: DFQATT, SNEGSKA (reference sequence). DNA for the CDR3: TGCAGTGCTGAGAGGGGGCTGGGCGGCACCGGGGAGCTGTTTTTT. Residues: CSAERGLGGTGELFF.

The chain uses TRBV10-3 and TRBJ2-3; 10 nucleotides agree with TRBD2. The CDR3 has 14 residues. In germline, CDR1 is ENHRY, CDR2 SYGVKD. The J segment lost 2 bases and the V segment lost 10 bases, leaving 6 bases of the junction unmatched. The CDR3 sequence is CATQGTSDTDTQYF. In DNA form, the CDR3 reads TGTGCCACCCAAGGGACTAGCGACACAGATACGCAGTATTTT.

V and J are TRBV7-8 and TRBJ2-2; D may be TRBD2 (5 bases). CDR1 is SGHVS and CDR2 is FQNEAQ in the germline V gene. This CDR3 is built from 15 residues. V dropped 2 bases and J dropped 6 bases, with 13 bases sitting between them. This CDR3 is CASSLPLLVPGELFF. CDR3 nucleotides: TGTGCCAGCAGCTTACCGTTACTAGTCCCCGGGGAGCTGTTTTTT.

The chain combines TRBV6-2 or TRBV6-3 with TRBJ2-5, with 10 positions matching TRBD1. There are 15 residues in the CDR3. Trimming took 2 bases from V and 4 from J; bases not matched to a gene: 4. Germline CDR1 reads MNHEY; CDR2 reads SVGEGT. This CDR3 is CASSYTGTGVETQYF. The CDR3, as DNA: TGTGCCAGCAGTTACACAGGGACAGGGGTAGAGACCCAGTACTTC.

The chain is built from TRBV20-1 and TRBJ1-6; D ambiguous. The CDR3 totals 13 residues. Germline CDR1 DFQATT, CDR2 SNEGSKA (reference sequence). Trimming stripped 4 bases from V and 7 bases from J, with 11 bases between. The DNA for the CDR3 is TGCAGTGCTATTGGTCCGAACAATTCACCCCTCCACTTT. The encoded protein is CSAIGPNNSPLHF.

The gene calls are TRBV7-9 and TRBJ1-5; D uncertain. V lost 0 bases and J lost 3, with 6 bases in between. This CDR3 region has 14 residues. The germline V gene encodes CDR1 SEHNR and CDR2 FQNEAQ (reference sequence). The CDR3 DNA reads TGTGCCAGCAGCTTAGCAGGGTCCAATCAGCCCCAGCATTTT. Protein: CASSLAGSNQPQHF. Drawing the rest from reference TRBV7-9 and TRBJ1-5, the complete variable domain is DTGVSQNPRHKITKRGQNVTFRCDPISEHNRLYWYRQTLGQGPEFLTYFQNEAQLEKSRLLSDRFSAERPKGSFSTLEIQRTEQGDSAMYLCASSLAGSNQPQHFGDGTRLSIL.

The chain recombines TRBV20-1 with TRBJ2-1; 8 bases are shared with TRBD2. The germline gives CDR1 DFQATT, CDR2 SNEGSKA (reference sequence). This CDR3 is 17 amino acids long. V lost 6 bases to trimming and J lost 4 bases; unmatched junction nucleotides: 17. The CDR3 here is CSAGSLAGSSLYNEQFF. CDR3 bases: TGCAGTGCGGGGAGTCTAGCGGGCTCGTCTTTATACAATGAGCAGTTCTTC.

This clonotype was seen more than once but under ten times. V usage is TRBV20-1 and J usage is TRBJ1-1; TRBD1 matches at 9 bases. CDR3 length: 15 residues. CDR1 and CDR2 (germline): DFQATT, SNEGSKA (reference sequence). V shed 3 bases and J 1 base; nucleotides not matched to a gene: 6. CDR3 bases: TGCAGTGCTAGCAAACCGGGACAGGGGAACACTGAAGCTTTCTTT. Amino acid sequence: CSASKPGQGNTEAFF.

The chain is built from TRBV7-9 and TRBJ2-5; 10 bases fit TRBD2. The CDR3 is 16 amino acids. Per germline, CDR1 SEHNR and CDR2 FQNEAQ (reference sequence). With 2 bases clipped from V and 5 bases from J, the junction kept 8 bases outside the gene matches. CDR3 loop: CASSLFPAGGPETQYF. CDR3 nucleotides: TGTGCCAGCAGCTTATTCCCAGCGGGAGGGCCGGAGACCCAGTACTTC.

This clonotype turned up a few times. The chain employs TRBV19 and TRBJ2-3; the match to TRBD2 covers 10 bases. Per the germline V gene, CDR1 is LNHDA and CDR2 is SQIVND (reference sequence). J lost 4 bases, V lost 5 bases, and 6 bases had no gene match. CDR3 length: 15 residues. For the CDR3, the DNA is TGTGCCAGTAGTTACCCTAGCGGGAGCTCAGATACGCAGTATTTT. Translating it yields CASSYPSGSSDTQYF.

This rearrangement joins TRBV11-2 to TRBJ2-3; D call uncertain. Germline CDR1 and CDR2: SGHAT and FQNNGV. V was clipped by 5 bases and J by 1 base, with 16 bases between them. CDR3 size: 16 residues. For the CDR3, the DNA is TGTGCCAGCAGCCCCGGATCCCGGGCCCGCACAGATACGCAGTATTTT. It yields the protein CASSPGSRARTDTQYF.

The V gene is TRBV7-8, the J gene TRBJ2-1, with 16 bases identical to TRBD2. Germline values: CDR1 SGHVS, CDR2 FQNEAQ. The CDR3 contains 15 residues. Trimming at V came to 5 bases and at J to 12 bases, leaving 7 bases not matched to a gene. CDR3 region: CASSRGTSGRVWQFF. In nucleotides, the CDR3 is TGTGCCAGCAGCCGAGGGACTAGCGGGAGGGTCTGGCAGTTCTTC.

The genes are TRBV7-2 and TRBJ2-3, with D possibly matching TRBD2 (5 bases). CDR3 size: 13 residues. Germline V lookup: CDR1 SGHTA, CDR2 FQGNSA. Trimming left V 5 bases short and J 0 bases short, with 6 bases between. As DNA, the CDR3 is TGTGCCAGCAGCCGCGGGAGCACAGATACGCAGTATTTT. Translation: CASSRGSTDTQYF.